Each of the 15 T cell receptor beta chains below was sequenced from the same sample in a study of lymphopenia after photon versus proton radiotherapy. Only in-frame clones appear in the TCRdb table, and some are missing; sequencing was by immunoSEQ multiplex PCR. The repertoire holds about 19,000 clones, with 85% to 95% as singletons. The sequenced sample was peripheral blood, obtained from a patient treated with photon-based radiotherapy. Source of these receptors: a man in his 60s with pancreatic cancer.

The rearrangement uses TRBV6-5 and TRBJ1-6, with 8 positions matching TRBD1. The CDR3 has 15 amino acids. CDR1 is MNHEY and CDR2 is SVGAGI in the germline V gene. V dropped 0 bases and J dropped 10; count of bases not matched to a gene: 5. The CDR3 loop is CASSYSTTGGSPLHF. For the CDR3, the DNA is TGTGCCAGCAGTTACTCGACCACAGGGGGGTCACCCCTCCACTTT.

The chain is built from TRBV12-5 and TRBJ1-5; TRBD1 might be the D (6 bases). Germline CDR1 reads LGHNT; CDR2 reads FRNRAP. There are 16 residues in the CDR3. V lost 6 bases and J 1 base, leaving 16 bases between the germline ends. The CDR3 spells CASGSYRVRSNQPQHF. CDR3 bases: TGTGCTAGTGGGTCCTACAGGGTTAGGAGCAATCAGCCCCAGCATTTT.

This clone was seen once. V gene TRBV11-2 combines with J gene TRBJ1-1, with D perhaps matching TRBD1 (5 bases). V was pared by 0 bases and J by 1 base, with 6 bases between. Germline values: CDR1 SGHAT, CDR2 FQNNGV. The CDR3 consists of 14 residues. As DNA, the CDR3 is TGTGCCAGCAGCTTAGACAGGGCGAACACTGAAGCTTTCTTT. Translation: CASSLDRANTEAFF.

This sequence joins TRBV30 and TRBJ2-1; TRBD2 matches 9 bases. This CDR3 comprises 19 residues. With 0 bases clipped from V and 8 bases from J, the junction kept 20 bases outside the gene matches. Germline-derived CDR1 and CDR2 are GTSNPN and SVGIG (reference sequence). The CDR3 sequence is CAWSVLVRSGGRTFDEQFF. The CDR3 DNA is TGTGCCTGGAGTGTACTAGTAAGAAGCGGGGGGCGTACGTTCGATGAGCAGTTCTTC.

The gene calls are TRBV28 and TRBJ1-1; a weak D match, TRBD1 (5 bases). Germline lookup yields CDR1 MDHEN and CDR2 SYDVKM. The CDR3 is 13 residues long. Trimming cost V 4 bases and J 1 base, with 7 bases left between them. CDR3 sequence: CASSSTANTEAFF. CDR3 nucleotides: TGTGCCAGCAGTTCGACAGCGAACACTGAAGCTTTCTTT.

CDR3 in DNA: TGTGCCAGCAGTGTGGCGAGCGGCTACGAGCAGTACTTC. Translation gives CASSVASGYEQYF. The chain couples TRBV6-5 to TRBJ2-7, with D maybe TRBD2 (5 bases). Germline V lookup: CDR1 MNHEY, CDR2 SVGAGI. V was shortened by 5 bases and J by 3 bases, with 11 bases between the two germline ends. The length of the CDR3 is 13 residues.

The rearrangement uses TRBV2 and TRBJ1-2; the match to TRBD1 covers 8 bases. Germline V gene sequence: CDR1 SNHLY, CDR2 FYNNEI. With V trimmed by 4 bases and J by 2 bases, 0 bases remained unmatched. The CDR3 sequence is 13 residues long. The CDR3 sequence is CASSGQGNYGYTF. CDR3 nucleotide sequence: TGTGCCAGCAGTGGACAGGGGAACTATGGCTACACCTTC.

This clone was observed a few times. CDR3 coding DNA: TGTGCCAGCAGCGCTTTCGACAGGGGCACTGAAGCTTTCTTT. This sequence encodes CASSAFDRGTEAFF. The genes are TRBV9 and TRBJ1-1; 8 nucleotides agree with TRBD1. The CDR3 totals 14 residues. V lost 3 bases, J lost 4 bases, and 5 bases stayed unmatched. Germline CDR1 and CDR2: SGDLS and YYNGEE.

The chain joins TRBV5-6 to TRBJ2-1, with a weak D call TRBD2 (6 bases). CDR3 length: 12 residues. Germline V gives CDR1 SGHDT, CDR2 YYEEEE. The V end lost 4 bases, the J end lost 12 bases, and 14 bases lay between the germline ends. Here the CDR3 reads CASSPGDVAQFF. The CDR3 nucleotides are TGTGCCAGCAGCCCGGGGGACGTCGCGCAGTTCTTC.

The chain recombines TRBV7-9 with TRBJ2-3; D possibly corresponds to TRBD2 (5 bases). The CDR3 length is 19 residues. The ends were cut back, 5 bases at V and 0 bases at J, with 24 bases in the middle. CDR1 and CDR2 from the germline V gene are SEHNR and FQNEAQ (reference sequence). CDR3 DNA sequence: TGTGCCAGCAGCCCCCTGTTTTCGGGGTTGGCACCTAGCACAGATACGCAGTATTTT. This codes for CASSPLFSGLAPSTDTQYF.

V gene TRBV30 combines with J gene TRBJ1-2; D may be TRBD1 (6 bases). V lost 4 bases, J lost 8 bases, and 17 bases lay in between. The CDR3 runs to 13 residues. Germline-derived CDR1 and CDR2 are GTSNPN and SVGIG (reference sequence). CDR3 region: CAWTSGVPLGYTF. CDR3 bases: TGTGCCTGGACCTCAGGGGTTCCGCTGGGCTACACCTTC.

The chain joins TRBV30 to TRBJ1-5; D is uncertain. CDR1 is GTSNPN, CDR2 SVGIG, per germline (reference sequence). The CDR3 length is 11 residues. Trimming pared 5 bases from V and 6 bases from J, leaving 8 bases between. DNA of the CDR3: TGTGCCTGGTTGGGGTGTCAGCCCCAGCATTTT. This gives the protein CAWLGCQPQHF. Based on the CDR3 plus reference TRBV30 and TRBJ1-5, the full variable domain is SQTIHQWPATLVQPVGSPLSLECTVEGTSNPNLYWYRQAAGRGLQLLFYSVGIGQISSEVPQNLSASRPQDRQFILSSKKLLLSDSGFYLCAWLGCQPQHFGDGTRLSIL.

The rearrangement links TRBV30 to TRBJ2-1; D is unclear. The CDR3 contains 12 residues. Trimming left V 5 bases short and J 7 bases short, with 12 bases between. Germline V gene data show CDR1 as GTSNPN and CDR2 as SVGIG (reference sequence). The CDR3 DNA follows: TGTGCCTGGGGATCTATGGCAAATGAGCAGTTCTTC. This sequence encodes CAWGSMANEQFF.

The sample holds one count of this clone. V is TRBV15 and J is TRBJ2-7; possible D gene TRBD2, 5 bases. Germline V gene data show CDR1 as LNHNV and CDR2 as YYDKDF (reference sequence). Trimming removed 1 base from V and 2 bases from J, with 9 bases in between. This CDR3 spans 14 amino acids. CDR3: CATSRGPGTYEQYF. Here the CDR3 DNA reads TGTGCCACCAGCAGAGGGCCGGGAACCTACGAGCAGTACTTC.

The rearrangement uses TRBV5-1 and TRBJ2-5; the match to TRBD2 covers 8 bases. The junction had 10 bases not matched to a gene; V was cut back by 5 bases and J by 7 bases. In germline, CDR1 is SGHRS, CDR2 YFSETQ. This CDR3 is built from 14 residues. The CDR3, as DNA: TGCGCCAGCAGGCCGGGGGGGAGCCCCGGGACCCAGTACTTC. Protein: CASRPGGSPGTQYF.